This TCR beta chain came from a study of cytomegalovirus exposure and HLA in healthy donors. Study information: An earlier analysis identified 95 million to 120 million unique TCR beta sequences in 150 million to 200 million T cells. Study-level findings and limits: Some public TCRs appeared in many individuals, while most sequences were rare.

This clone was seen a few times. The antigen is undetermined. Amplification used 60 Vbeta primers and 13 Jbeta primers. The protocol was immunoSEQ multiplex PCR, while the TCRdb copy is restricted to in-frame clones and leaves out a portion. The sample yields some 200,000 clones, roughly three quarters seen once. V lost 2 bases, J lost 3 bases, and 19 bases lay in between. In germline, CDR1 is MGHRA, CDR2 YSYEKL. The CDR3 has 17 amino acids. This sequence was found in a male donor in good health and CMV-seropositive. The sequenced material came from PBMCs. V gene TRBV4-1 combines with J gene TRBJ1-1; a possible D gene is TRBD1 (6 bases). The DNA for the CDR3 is TGCGCCAGCAGCCAATCGGGGGGCGGTCGTAGGGACACTGAAGCTTTCTTT. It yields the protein CASSQSGGGRRDTEAFF.